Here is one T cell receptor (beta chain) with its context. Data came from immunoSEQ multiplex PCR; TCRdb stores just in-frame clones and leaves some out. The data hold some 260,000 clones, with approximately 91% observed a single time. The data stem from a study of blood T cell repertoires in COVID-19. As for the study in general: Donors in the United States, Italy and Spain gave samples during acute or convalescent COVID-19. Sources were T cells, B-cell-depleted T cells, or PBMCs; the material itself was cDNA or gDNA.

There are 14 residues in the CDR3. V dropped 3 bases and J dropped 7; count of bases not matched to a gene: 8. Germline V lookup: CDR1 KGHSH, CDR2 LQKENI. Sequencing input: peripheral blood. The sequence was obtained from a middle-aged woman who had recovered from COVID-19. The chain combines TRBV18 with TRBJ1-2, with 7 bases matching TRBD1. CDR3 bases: TGTGCCAGCTCACCTCCCGGGACAGTTTTTGGCTACACCTTC. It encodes CASSPPGTVFGYTF. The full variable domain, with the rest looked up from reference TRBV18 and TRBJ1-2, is NAGVMQNPRHLVRRRGQEARLRCSPMKGHSHVYWYRQLPEEGLKFMVYLQKENIIDESGMPKERFSAEFPKEGPSILRIQQVVRGDSAAYFCASSPPGTVFGYTFGSGTRLTVV.